Each of the 27 T cell receptor beta chains below was sequenced from the same sample in a study of memory CD4+ T cells and cytomegalovirus serostatus. The sort gate was single viable CD3+CD4+CD8-CD45RO+ cells for memory CD4+ T cells. Clones were read by immunoSEQ multiplex PCR, and TCRdb kept only the in-frame ones, dropping some. The sample includes 35,000 to 45,000 clones, around 78% of them seen just once. Sequenced material: memory CD4+ T cells from blood. These receptors originate from an adult in good health and CMV-seronegative.

This clone showed up just once. This sequence joins TRBV30 and TRBJ2-7, with D perhaps assigned TRBD1 or TRBD2 (5 bases each). The V gene's germline CDR1 is GTSNPN and CDR2 SVGIG (reference sequence). The CDR3 loop spans 13 amino acids. With 7 bases removed from V and 0 bases from J, the gap between germline ends came to 13 bases. CDR3 bases: TGTGCCTCAAGGGACCGCAGCTCCTACGAGCAGTACTTC. It specifies CASRDRSSYEQYF.

The rearrangement uses TRBV10-2 and TRBJ2-7, with TRBD2 as a possible D gene (5 bases). This CDR3 region has 13 residues. Trimming pared 6 bases from V and 5 bases from J, leaving 14 bases between. Germline V gene lookup returns CDR1 WSHSY and CDR2 SAAADI. CDR3 residues: CASSFGLGNEQYF. The CDR3 coding sequence is TGCGCCAGCAGCTTCGGACTGGGGAACGAGCAGTACTTC.

V usage is TRBV30 and J usage is TRBJ1-1; the D is unclear. CDR3 size: 13 residues. Germline CDR1 is GTSNPN and CDR2 is SVGIG (reference sequence). Between the trimmed V and J ends, which lost 1 base and 4 bases, there was a span of 10 bases. In DNA form, the CDR3 reads TGTGCCTGGAGTGGCGACGGTCGCACTGAAGCTTTCTTT. Encoded protein: CAWSGDGRTEAFF.

The chain couples TRBV5-5 to TRBJ1-5; D not certain. This CDR3 region has 15 residues. Germline lookup yields CDR1 SGHKS and CDR2 YYEKEE (reference sequence). V was shortened by 6 bases and J by 4 bases, with 17 bases between the two germline ends. The CDR3 DNA is TGTGCCAGCACCTCCGGGGTAGGCCTTAATCAGCCCCAGCATTTT. This sequence encodes CASTSGVGLNQPQHF.

The chain couples TRBV19 to TRBJ1-3; D unclear. The germline V gene has CDR1 LNHDA and CDR2 SQIVND (reference sequence). The CDR3 is made up of 13 amino acids. Trimming took 4 bases from V and 0 from J, leaving 4 bases between them. The CDR3 DNA reads as TGTGCCAGTAGTACCAACTCTGGAAACACCATATATTTT. Translation: CASSTNSGNTIYF.

V and J are TRBV15 and TRBJ1-2; 9 bases are shared with TRBD1. Germline V CDR1 and CDR2: LNHNV, YYDKDF (reference sequence). Losses at the gene ends were 0 bases for V and 7 bases for J; bases not matched to a gene: 3. The CDR3 extends over 14 amino acids. CDR3 sequence reads: CATSRDTGGSGYTF. The CDR3 coding sequence is TGTGCCACCAGCAGAGATACAGGGGGCTCTGGCTACACCTTC.

This clone came up once. The chain links TRBV10-3 to TRBJ1-2, with D hard to call. Germline CDR1 reads ENHRY; CDR2 reads SYGVKD. The CDR3 sequence is 21 residues long. Trimming left V 0 bases short and J 0 bases short, with 26 bases between. In DNA, the CDR3 is TGTGCCATCAGTGAGTCGGAGTTGCAGAGTCAGCGGAGTGGGGCTAACTATGGCTACACCTTC. This translates into CAISESELQSQRSGANYGYTF.

This chain joins TRBV10-2 and TRBJ2-7; D could derive from TRBD1 or TRBD2 (5 bases each). Trimming cost V 5 bases and J 6 bases, with 14 bases left between them. This CDR3 spans 13 amino acids. The germline gives CDR1 WSHSY, CDR2 SAAADI. The CDR3 loop reads CASSQEGFGEQYF. The CDR3 DNA is TGCGCCAGCAGTCAAGAGGGGTTTGGCGAGCAGTACTTC.

This chain links TRBV7-2 with TRBJ1-3; D is perhaps TRBD1 (5 bases). Looked up from germline, CDR1 is SGHTA and CDR2 is FQGNSA. CDR3 length: 14 amino acids. Trimming took 6 bases from V and 0 from J, leaving 9 bases between them. For the CDR3, the DNA is TGTGCCAGCAGAGAGGGGTCCTCTGGAAACACCATATATTTT. It yields the protein CASREGSSGNTIYF.

The chain uses TRBV29-1 and TRBJ1-2, with D possibly matching TRBD1 (5 bases). The CDR3 contains 15 residues. The germline V and J ends were trimmed by 2 bases and 1 base, with 14 bases remaining between them. Per germline, CDR1 SQVTM and CDR2 ANQGSEA. The CDR3 is CSVESPTAHNYGYTF. The CDR3 coding sequence is TGCAGCGTTGAATCCCCGACAGCCCATAACTATGGCTACACCTTC.

The chain has TRBV29-1 and TRBJ2-1, with D perhaps matching TRBD1 (5 bases). Germline V gene sequence: CDR1 SQVTM, CDR2 ANQGSEA. Deletions cut 8 bases from V and 3 bases from J, with 20 bases between. The CDR3 sequence is 15 residues long. In DNA form, the CDR3 reads TGCAGCTCCTCCCCCGATGGCAGGGTCTACAATGAGCAGTTCTTC. This sequence encodes CSSSPDGRVYNEQFF.

This chain uses TRBV30 with TRBJ1-5; weak D call: TRBD1 (6 bases). The CDR3 is 15 amino acids. V was trimmed by 6 bases and J by 0 bases, leaving 15 bases between them. Germline CDR1 reads GTSNPN; CDR2 reads SVGIG (reference sequence). CDR3 loop: CACTRDTFSNQPQHF. The CDR3 coding sequence is TGTGCCTGCACCCGGGACACCTTTAGCAATCAGCCCCAGCATTTT.

The gene calls are TRBV7-5 and TRBJ1-2. TRBV7-5 represents a pseudogene. This CDR3 comprises 18 residues. The DNA for the CDR3 is TGTGCCAGAAGCTTTAGGGCCGACGGAAGGCTGGGCAGCTATGGCTACACCTTC. Amino acids: CARSFRADGRLGSYGYTF.

This clone appeared once. The chain joins TRBV23-1 to TRBJ1-2; TRBD1 aligns across 8 bases. TRBV23-1 is an ORF; its function is uncertain. V was clipped by 0 bases and J by 7 bases; unmatched bases: 16. This CDR3 region has 18 residues. CDR3: CASSQSTPDRGGEVGYTF. In DNA form, the CDR3 reads TGCGCCAGCAGTCAATCCACTCCCGACAGGGGCGGGGAAGTTGGCTACACCTTC.

The V and J genes are TRBV6-1 and TRBJ2-7; a weak D match, TRBD2 (6 bases). Looked up from germline, CDR1 is MNHNS and CDR2 is SASEGT. The V end was cut by 6 bases, the J end by 2 bases, with 14 bases between. CDR3 length equals 14 residues. The CDR3 loop is CASRKIGGTYEQYF. The DNA of the CDR3 is TGTGCCAGCAGGAAAATCGGGGGTACCTACGAGCAGTACTTC.

The rearrangement uses TRBV5-6 and TRBJ1-6; TRBD1 matches at 8 bases. CDR1 is SGHDT, CDR2 YYEEEE, per germline. CDR3 size: 14 residues. The V and J ends lost 3 bases and 7 bases, in that order; junction bases with no gene match: 3. The CDR3 DNA reads as TGTGCCAGCAGCTCGACAGGGGCAAATTCACCCCTCCACTTT. This codes for CASSSTGANSPLHF.

CDR3 in amino acids: CASSSPQETQYF. The CDR3 DNA is TGTGCCAGCAGCTCCCCCCAAGAGACCCAGTACTTC. V is TRBV9 and J is TRBJ2-5; D gene unclear. Per the germline V gene, CDR1 is SGDLS and CDR2 is YYNGEE. The CDR3 totals 12 residues. V was clipped by 4 bases and J by 1 base, with 5 bases between them.

The V call is TRBV6-5, the J call TRBJ2-2; D is unclear. This CDR3 has 13 residues. CDR1 and CDR2 (germline): MNHEY, SVGAGI. Trimming shortened V by 4 bases and J by 4 bases, and 7 bases separated the two germline ends. CDR3 in DNA: TGTGCCAGCAGTTCGCTAATCACCGGGGAGCTGTTTTTT. As protein: CASSSLITGELFF.

The chain has TRBV5-4 and TRBJ1-1; TRBD1 matches at 7 bases. V shed 5 bases and J 4 bases; nucleotides not matched to a gene: 8. The CDR3 consists of 14 residues. Germline values: CDR1 SGHNT, CDR2 YYREEE (reference sequence). This CDR3 reads CASSLQGTLTEAFF. CDR3 in DNA: TGTGCCAGCAGTCTACAGGGGACACTCACTGAAGCTTTCTTT.

This clone was recorded only once. The chain carries TRBV5-1 and TRBJ2-1; 13 bases line up with TRBD2. This CDR3 spans 16 amino acids. Germline-derived CDR1 and CDR2 are SGHRS and YFSETQ. V shed 0 bases and J 4 bases; nucleotides not matched to a gene: 1. The CDR3 sequence is CASSLGLAGGYNEQFF. The DNA for the CDR3 is TGCGCCAGCAGCTTGGGACTAGCGGGGGGATACAATGAGCAGTTCTTC.

The rearrangement uses TRBV5-1 and TRBJ1-1; D uncertain. This CDR3 spans 16 amino acids. Germline V gene lookup returns CDR1 SGHRS and CDR2 YFSETQ. V was shortened by 0 bases and J by 0 bases, with 12 bases between the two germline ends. The CDR3 coding sequence is TGCGCCAGCAGCTTGGCCCCGGGGAGCTTGAACACTGAAGCTTTCTTT. This encodes CASSLAPGSLNTEAFF. The full variable domain, in which reference TRBV5-1 and TRBJ1-1 provide the parts outside the CDR3, is KAGVTQTPRYLIKTRGQQVTLSCSPISGHRSVSWYQQTPGQGLQFLFEYFSETQRNKGNFPGRFSGRQFSNSRSEMNVSTLELGDSALYLCASSLAPGSLNTEAFFGQGTRLTVV.

This clone was seen a few times. The chain has TRBV7-2 and TRBJ1-5, with D possibly TRBD1 on 5 matching bases. Trimming cost V 2 bases and J 4 bases, with 15 bases left between them. The length of the CDR3 is 16 residues. Germline V CDR1 and CDR2: SGHTA, FQGNSA. CDR3 coding DNA: TGTGCCAGCAGCTTAAGGTCCGGGGGGTGGAATCAGCCCCAGCATTTT. This translates into CASSLRSGGWNQPQHF.

This clone was observed a single time. The rearrangement uses TRBV30 and TRBJ1-5; D gene ambiguous. Germline values: CDR1 GTSNPN, CDR2 SVGIG (reference sequence). This CDR3 region has 14 residues. V gave up 1 base and J gave up 5 bases, with 12 bases separating them. CDR3 amino acids: CAWSGDTDYQPQHF. The CDR3 bases are TGTGCCTGGAGTGGAGATACAGATTATCAGCCCCAGCATTTT.

J is TRBJ1-2 and V is TRBV10-3; possibly TRBD1 for D (5 bases). V lost 4 bases to trimming and J lost 4 bases, with 13 bases between them. Per germline, CDR1 ENHRY and CDR2 SYGVKD. The CDR3 has 14 amino acids. Here the CDR3 DNA reads TGTGCCATCAGTGCGGAGGGGCAAGGCTATGGCTACACCTTC. Translation gives CAISAEGQGYGYTF.

V gene TRBV5-4 combines with J gene TRBJ2-6, with D unresolved. Germline values: CDR1 SGHNT, CDR2 YYREEE (reference sequence). V lost 4 bases and J lost 1, with 6 bases in between. This CDR3 comprises 14 residues. In nucleotides, the CDR3 is TGTGCCAGCAGCAGTGCGTCTGGGGCCAACGTCCTGACTTTC. Its translation: CASSSASGANVLTF. The full variable domain, with the rest looked up from reference TRBV5-4 and TRBJ2-6, is ETGVTQSPTHLIKTRGQQVTLRCSSQSGHNTVSWYQQALGQGPQFIFQYYREEENGRGNFPPRFSGLQFPNYSSELNVNALELDDSALYLCASSSASGANVLTFGAGSRLTVL.

V and J are TRBV7-9 and TRBJ2-1; no clear D. The length of the CDR3 is 15 residues. Trimming pared 1 base from V and 9 bases from J, leaving 16 bases between. CDR1 and CDR2 from the germline V gene are SEHNR and FQNEAQ (reference sequence). The CDR3 DNA sequence: TGTGCCAGCAGCTTAGTCAGGTCGTCAGAAAGTGAGCAGTTCTTC. This codes for CASSLVRSSESEQFF.

CDR3: CASSKGDGNTEAFF. The CDR3 coding sequence is TGTGCCAGCAGCAAGGGGGACGGGAACACTGAAGCTTTCTTT. The V gene is TRBV21-1, the J gene TRBJ1-1. TRBV21-1 is a known pseudogene. The CDR3 runs to 14 residues.